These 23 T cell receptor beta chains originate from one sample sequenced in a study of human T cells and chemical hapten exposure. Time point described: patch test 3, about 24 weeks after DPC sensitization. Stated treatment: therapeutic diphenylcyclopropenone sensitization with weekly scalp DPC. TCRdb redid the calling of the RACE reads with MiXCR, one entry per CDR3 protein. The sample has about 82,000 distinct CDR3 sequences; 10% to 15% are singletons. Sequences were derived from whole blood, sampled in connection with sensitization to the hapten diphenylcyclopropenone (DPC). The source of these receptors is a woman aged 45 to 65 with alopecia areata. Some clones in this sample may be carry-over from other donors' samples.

CDR3 bases: TGTGCCAGCAGCGGAACAGGGGCCGAGACCCAGTACTTC. This sequence encodes CASSGTGAETQYF. V and J are TRBV5-4 and TRBJ2-5; 7 bases map to TRBD1. The CDR3 runs 13 residues. Germline V gene data show CDR1 as SGHNT and CDR2 as YYREEE (reference sequence). V lost 4 bases to trimming and J lost 5 bases; unmatched junction nucleotides: 5.

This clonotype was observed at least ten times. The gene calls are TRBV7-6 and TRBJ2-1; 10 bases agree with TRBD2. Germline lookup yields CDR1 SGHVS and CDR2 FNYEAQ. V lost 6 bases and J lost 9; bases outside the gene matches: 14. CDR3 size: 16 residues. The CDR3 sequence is CASRNSGTSAQSEQFF. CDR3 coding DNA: TGTGCCAGCAGAAACTCCGGGACTAGCGCCCAAAGTGAGCAGTTCTTC.

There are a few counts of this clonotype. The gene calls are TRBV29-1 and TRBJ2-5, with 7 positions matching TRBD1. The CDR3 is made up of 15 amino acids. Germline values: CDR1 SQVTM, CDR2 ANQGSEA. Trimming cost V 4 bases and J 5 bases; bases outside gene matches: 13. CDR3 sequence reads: CSVVGTASKRETQYF. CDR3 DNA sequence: TGCAGCGTTGTGGGGACAGCCTCAAAACGGGAGACCCAGTACTTC.

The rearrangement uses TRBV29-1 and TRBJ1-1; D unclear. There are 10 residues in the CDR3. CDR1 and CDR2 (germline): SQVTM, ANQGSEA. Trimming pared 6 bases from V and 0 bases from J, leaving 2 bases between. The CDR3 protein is CSVVNTEAFF. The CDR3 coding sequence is TGCAGCGTAGTGAACACTGAAGCTTTCTTT. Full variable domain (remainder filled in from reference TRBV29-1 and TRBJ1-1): SAVISQKPSRDICQRGTSLTIQCQVDSQVTMMFWYRQQPGQSLTLIATANQGSEATYESGFVIDKFPISRPNLTFSTLTVSNMSPEDSSIYLCSVVNTEAFFGQGTRLTVV.

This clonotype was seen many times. The CDR3 bases are TGTGCCAGCAGTCGGGACAGGGGTGGAAATCAGCCCCAGCATTTT. It specifies CASSRDRGGNQPQHF. This sequence joins TRBV6-6 and TRBJ1-5; 10 bases are shared with TRBD1. J lost 4 bases, V lost 5 bases, and 5 bases had no gene match. Germline-derived CDR1 and CDR2 are MNHNY and SVGAGI (reference sequence). The CDR3 covers 15 residues.

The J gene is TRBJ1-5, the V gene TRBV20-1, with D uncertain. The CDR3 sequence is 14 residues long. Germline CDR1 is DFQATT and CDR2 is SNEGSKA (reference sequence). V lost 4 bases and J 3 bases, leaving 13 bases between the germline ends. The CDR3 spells CSANGPTPNQPQHF. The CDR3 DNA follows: TGCAGTGCTAATGGGCCCACTCCCAATCAGCCCCAGCATTTT.

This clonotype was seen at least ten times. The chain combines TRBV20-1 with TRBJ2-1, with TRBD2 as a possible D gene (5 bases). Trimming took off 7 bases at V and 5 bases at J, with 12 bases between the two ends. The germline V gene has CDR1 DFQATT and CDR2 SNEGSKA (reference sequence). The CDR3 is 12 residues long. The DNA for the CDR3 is TGCAGTGGGCAGCGGCAGAACAATGAGCAGTTCTTC. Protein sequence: CSGQRQNNEQFF.

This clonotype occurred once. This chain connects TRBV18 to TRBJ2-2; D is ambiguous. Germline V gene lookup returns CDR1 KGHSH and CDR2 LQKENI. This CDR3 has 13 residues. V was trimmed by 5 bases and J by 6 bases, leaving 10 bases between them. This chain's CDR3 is CASSKDQAGELFF. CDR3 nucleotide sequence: TGTGCCAGCTCAAAGGACCAGGCCGGGGAGCTGTTTTTT.

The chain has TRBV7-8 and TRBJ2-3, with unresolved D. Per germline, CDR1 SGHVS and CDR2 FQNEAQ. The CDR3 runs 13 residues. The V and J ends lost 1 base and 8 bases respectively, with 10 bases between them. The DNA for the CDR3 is TGTGCCAGCAGCTTAGATGGCGCCGGTACGCAGTATTTT. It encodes CASSLDGAGTQYF. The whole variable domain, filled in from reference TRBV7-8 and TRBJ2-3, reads GAGVSQSPRYKVAKRGQDVALRCDPISGHVSLFWYQQALGQGPEFLTYFQNEAQLDKSGLPSDRFFAERPEGSVSTLKIQRTQQEDSAVYLCASSLDGAGTQYFGPGTRLTVL.

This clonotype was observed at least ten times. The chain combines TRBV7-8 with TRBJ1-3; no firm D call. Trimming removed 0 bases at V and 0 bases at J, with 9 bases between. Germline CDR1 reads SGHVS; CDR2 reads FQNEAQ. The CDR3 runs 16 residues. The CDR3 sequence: CASSLATVYSGNTIYF. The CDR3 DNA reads TGTGCCAGCAGCTTAGCTACTGTTTACTCTGGAAACACCATATATTTT. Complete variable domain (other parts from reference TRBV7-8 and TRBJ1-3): GAGVSQSPRYKVAKRGQDVALRCDPISGHVSLFWYQQALGQGPEFLTYFQNEAQLDKSGLPSDRFFAERPEGSVSTLKIQRTQQEDSAVYLCASSLATVYSGNTIYFGEGSWLTVV.

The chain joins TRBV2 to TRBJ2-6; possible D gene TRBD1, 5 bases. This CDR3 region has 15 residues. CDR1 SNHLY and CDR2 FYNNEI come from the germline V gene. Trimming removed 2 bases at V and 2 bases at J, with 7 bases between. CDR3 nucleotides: TGTGCCAGCAGTGAACTAGGGGCTGGGGCCAACGTCCTGACTTTC. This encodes CASSELGAGANVLTF.

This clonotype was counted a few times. CDR3 loop: CSVGPGGGHEQFF. CDR3 nucleotides: TGCAGCGTTGGGCCAGGGGGAGGGCATGAGCAGTTCTTC. V is TRBV29-1 and J is TRBJ2-1; TRBD1 or TRBD2 may be the D gene (7 bases each). The CDR3 has 13 residues. V lost 4 bases, J lost 8 bases, and 15 bases lay in between. The germline CDR1 and CDR2 sequences are SQVTM and ANQGSEA.

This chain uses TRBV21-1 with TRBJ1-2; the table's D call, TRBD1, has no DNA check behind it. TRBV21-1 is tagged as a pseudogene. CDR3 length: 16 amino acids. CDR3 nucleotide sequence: TGTGCCAGCAGCACCACGACAGGGACCCCCCCTTATGGCTACACCTTC. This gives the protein CASSTTTGTPPYGYTF.

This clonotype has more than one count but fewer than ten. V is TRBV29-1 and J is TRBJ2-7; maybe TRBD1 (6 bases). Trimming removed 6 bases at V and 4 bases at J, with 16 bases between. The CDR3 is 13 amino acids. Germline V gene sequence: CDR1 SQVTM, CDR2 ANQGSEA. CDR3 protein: CSVGQARGYEQYF. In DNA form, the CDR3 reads TGCAGCGTGGGACAAGCGAGGGGTTACGAGCAGTACTTC.

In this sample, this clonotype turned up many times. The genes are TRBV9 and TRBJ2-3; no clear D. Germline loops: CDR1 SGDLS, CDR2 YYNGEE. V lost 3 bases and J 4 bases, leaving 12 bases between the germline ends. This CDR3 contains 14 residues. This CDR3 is CASSALKLPDTQYF. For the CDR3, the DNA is TGTGCCAGCAGCGCCCTCAAACTGCCAGATACGCAGTATTTT.

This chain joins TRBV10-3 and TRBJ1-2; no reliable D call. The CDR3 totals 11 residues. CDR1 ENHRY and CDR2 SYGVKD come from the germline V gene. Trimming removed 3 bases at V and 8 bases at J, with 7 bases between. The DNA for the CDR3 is TGTGCCATCAGTGATACGAGCGGCTACACCTTC. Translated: CAISDTSGYTF.

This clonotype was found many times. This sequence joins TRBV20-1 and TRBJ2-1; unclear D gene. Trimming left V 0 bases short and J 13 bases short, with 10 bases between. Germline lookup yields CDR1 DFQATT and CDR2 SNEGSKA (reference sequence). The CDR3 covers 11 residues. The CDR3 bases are TGCAGTGCTAGAGATCTAAACCACCAGTTCTTC. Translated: CSARDLNHQFF.

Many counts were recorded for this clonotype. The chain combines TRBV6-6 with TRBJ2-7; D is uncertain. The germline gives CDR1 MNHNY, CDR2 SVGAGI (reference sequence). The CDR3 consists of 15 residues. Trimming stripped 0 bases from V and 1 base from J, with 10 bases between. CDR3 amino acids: CASSYSVEQSYEQYF. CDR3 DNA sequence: TGTGCCAGCAGTTACTCCGTCGAGCAGTCCTACGAGCAGTACTTC.

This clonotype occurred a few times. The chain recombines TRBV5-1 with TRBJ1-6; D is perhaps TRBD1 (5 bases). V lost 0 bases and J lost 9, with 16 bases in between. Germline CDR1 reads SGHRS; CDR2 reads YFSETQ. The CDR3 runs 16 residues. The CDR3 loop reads CASSLAGARFGSPLHF. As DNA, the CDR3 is TGCGCCAGCAGCTTGGCCGGGGCGCGATTCGGTTCACCCCTCCACTTT.

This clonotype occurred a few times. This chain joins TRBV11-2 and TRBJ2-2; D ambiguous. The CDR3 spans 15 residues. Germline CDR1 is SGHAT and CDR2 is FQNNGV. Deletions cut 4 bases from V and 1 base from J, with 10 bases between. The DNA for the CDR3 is TGTGCCAGCAGCTACCTTAAGGGGAACACCGGGGAGCTGTTTTTT. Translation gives CASSYLKGNTGELFF.

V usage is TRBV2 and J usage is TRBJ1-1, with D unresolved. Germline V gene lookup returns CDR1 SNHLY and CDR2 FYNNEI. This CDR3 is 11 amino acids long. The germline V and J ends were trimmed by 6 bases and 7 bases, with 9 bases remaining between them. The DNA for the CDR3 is TGTGCCAGCAGGAAACGGATTGAAGCTTTCTTT. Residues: CASRKRIEAFF.

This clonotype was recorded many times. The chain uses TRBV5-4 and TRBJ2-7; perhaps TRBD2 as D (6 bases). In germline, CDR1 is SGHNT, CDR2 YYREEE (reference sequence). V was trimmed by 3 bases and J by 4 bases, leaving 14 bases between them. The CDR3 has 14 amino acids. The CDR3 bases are TGTGCCAGCAGCTCCCCGCAGAGCGGGTACGAGCAGTACTTC. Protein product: CASSSPQSGYEQYF.

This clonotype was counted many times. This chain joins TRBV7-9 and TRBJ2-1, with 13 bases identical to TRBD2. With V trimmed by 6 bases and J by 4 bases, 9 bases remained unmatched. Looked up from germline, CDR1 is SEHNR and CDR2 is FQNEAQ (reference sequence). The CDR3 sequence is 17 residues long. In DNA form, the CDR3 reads TGTGCCAGCAGAAGGACTAGCGGGAGTCCGAAGTACAATGAGCAGTTCTTC. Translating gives CASRRTSGSPKYNEQFF. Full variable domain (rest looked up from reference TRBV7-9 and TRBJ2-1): DTGVSQNPRHKITKRGQNVTFRCDPISEHNRLYWYRQTLGQGPEFLTYFQNEAQLEKSRLLSDRFSAERPKGSFSTLEIQRTEQGDSAMYLCASRRTSGSPKYNEQFFGPGTRLTVL.